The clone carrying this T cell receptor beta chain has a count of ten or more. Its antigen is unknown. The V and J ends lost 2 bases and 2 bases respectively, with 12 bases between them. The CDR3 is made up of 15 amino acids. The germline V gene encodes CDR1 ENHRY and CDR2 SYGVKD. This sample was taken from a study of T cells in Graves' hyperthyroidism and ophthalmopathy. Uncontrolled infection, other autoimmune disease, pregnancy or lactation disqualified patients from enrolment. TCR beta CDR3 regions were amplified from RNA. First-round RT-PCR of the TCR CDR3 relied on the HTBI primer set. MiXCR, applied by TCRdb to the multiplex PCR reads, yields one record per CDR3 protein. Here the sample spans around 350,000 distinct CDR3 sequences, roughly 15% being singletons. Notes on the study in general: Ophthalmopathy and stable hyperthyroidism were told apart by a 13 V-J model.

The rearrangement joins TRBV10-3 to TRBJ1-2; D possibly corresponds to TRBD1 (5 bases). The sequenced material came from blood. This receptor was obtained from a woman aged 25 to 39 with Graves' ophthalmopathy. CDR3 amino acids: CAISEGAGRNYGYTF. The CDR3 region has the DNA TGTGCCATCAGTGAGGGGGCAGGGAGGAACTATGGCTACACCTTC.